The T cell receptor (beta chain) under discussion was sequenced for a study of blood T cells in healthy people across ages. This clonotype was seen at least ten times. Its specificity is not known. Whole-study results and caveats: Diversity figures based on one million T cells were deemed too low. A roughly linear fall in TCR beta diversity per million T cells was seen with increasing age.

For the second PCR, which ran for roughly 6 to 12 cycles, a sample-barcoded 5' primer and a J-beta primer mix were used. TCRdb reprocessed the 5' RACE reads via MiXCR and lists one record per CDR3 protein. This table holds more than 450,000 distinct CDR3 sequences, about a quarter found once. Extraction yielded at least 6 micrograms of total RNA per sample. Germline assignment: CDR1 SGHRS and CDR2 YFSETQ. This CDR3 comprises 16 residues. The V end was cut by 1 base, the J end by 0 bases, with 13 bases between. These data were also filed under a second study, of T cells of mothers and their children. That source reports: Not a single persistent microchimeric T cell clone was detected.

The sequence was obtained from a boy under 10 years old in good health. This chain connects TRBV5-1 to TRBJ1-1; D uncertain. The material sequenced was blood. CDR3 region: CASSLTRQGLNTEAFF. The CDR3 nucleotides are TGCGCCAGCAGCTTGACACGACAAGGGTTGAACACTGAAGCTTTCTTT.